This note documents a single T cell receptor (beta chain) sequence. The entry originates in a study of blood T cell repertoires in COVID-19. Study-level background: T cells, B-cell-depleted T cells, or PBMCs supplied cDNA or gDNA.

V lost 4 bases, J lost 4 bases, and 7 bases stayed unmatched. The germline gives CDR1 SGHRS, CDR2 YFSETQ. This CDR3 has 14 residues. The Seattle patients joined while their infection was active and were tracked longitudinally afterward. In the original processing: The authors estimated nucleated cell counts from reference gene primer amplification. Only in-frame clones appear in the TCRdb table, and some are missing; sequencing was by immunoSEQ multiplex PCR. V, J and clone size are taken as reported in that table, and D and trimming were inferred from the DNA itself. The data hold about 440,000 clones, with approximately 90% observed a single time.

The sample consisted of peripheral blood. The chain recombines TRBV5-1 with TRBJ2-7, with TRBD2 identical over 8 bases. This receptor was identified in a woman aged 45-59 years with COVID-19, enrolled during active disease. Written as DNA, the CDR3 is TGCGCCAGCAGCGGTCGCGGGGGGCGGTACGAGCAGTACTTC. Translating gives CASSGRGGRYEQYF.